This T cell receptor beta chain was recovered during a study of T cell responses to AZD1222 COVID-19 vaccine. Remarks on this clone: Its antigen remains unknown.

Generated by immunoSEQ multiplex PCR, the TCRdb table keeps only in-frame clones and is missing some. The table includes 200,000 or so clones, around 93% detected once. Trimming pared 0 bases from V and 3 bases from J, leaving 6 bases between. The CDR3 spans 13 residues. Germline V gives CDR1 LGHNA, CDR2 YSLEER. Regarding the study as a whole: Targeting of unmutated variant regions was reportedly seen in nearly half of spike-specific TCRs. The number of AZD1222 recipients seropositive at baseline was only five or six. Most donors were white British, females outnumbered males, and clonal diversity was possibly underestimated.

This TCR was recovered from an adult in good health. The source material was peripheral blood, sampled on day 0 of AZD1222 vaccination. V is TRBV4-3 and J is TRBJ2-7, with no clear D. In DNA form, the CDR3 reads TGCGCCAGCAGCCAAGATATACTCTACGAGCAGTACTTC. Protein product: CASSQDILYEQYF.